Listed here are 30 T cell receptor beta chains from one sample, sequenced in a study of cytomegalovirus exposure and HLA in healthy donors. Profiling relied on immunoSEQ multiplex PCR, and the TCRdb table lists in-frame clones only, not all of them. The sample consists of 150,000 to 200,000 clones, 87% of them appearing once. The sequencing input was PBMCs. The receptors here all came from a woman aged 25 to 39 in good health and CMV-seronegative.

The chain couples TRBV9 to TRBJ2-1; 13 bases fit TRBD2. The CDR3 extends over 13 amino acids. Germline CDR1 reads SGDLS; CDR2 reads YYNGEE. With V trimmed by 5 bases and J by 11 bases, 4 bases remained unmatched. The CDR3 region is CASSRLAGGQQFF. The CDR3 DNA follows: TGTGCCAGCAGTCGACTAGCGGGGGGCCAGCAGTTCTTC. The whole variable domain, filled in from reference TRBV9 and TRBJ2-1, reads DSGVTQTPKHLITATGQRVTLRCSPRSGDLSVYWYQQSLDQGLQFLIQYYNGEERAKGNILERFSAQQFPDLHSELNLSSLELGDSALYFCASSRLAGGQQFFGPGTRLTVL.

This clone was seen only a few times. V gene TRBV5-4 combines with J gene TRBJ1-2, with D tentatively TRBD1 (6 bases). The germline V gene encodes CDR1 SGHNT and CDR2 YYREEE (reference sequence). The germline V and J ends were trimmed by 4 bases and 3 bases, with 13 bases remaining between them. This CDR3 has 14 amino acids. In DNA, the CDR3 is TGTGCCAGCAGCCGCGGACAGAGTGACTATGGCTACACCTTC. As protein: CASSRGQSDYGYTF.

The rearrangement joins TRBV5-1 to TRBJ2-1; the match to TRBD1 covers 10 bases. J gave up 0 bases and V 6 bases, and 12 bases lay outside the gene matches. CDR3 length: 18 residues. Germline V CDR1 and CDR2: SGHRS, YFSETQ. CDR3 sequence (DNA): TGCGCCAGCACCCGAGCCGGGACAGGGGTTAGCTCCTACAATGAGCAGTTCTTC. Amino acids: CASTRAGTGVSSYNEQFF.

V usage is TRBV5-1 and J usage is TRBJ2-3, with a possible D match to TRBD1 (5 bases). The germline V and J ends were trimmed by 9 bases and 3 bases, with 20 bases remaining between them. This CDR3 has 15 amino acids. The germline V gene has CDR1 SGHRS and CDR2 YFSETQ. CDR3 DNA sequence: TGCGCCACCAGTCTCTTAGGGGAAGGGACAGATACGCAGTATTTT. This gives the protein CATSLLGEGTDTQYF.

The CDR3 spells CASSDRGGDLYF. The CDR3 nucleotides read TGTGCCAGCAGCGACAGGGGGGGGGACCTGTATTTT. The genes are TRBV11-2 and TRBJ2-3; 9 bases are a match to TRBD1. Trimming took 5 bases from V and 14 from J; bases not matched to a gene: 8. The CDR3 contains 12 residues. The germline gives CDR1 SGHAT, CDR2 FQNNGV.

The V call is TRBV4-1, the J call TRBJ2-5; the match to TRBD2 covers 7 bases. The CDR3 length is 12 residues. Germline loops: CDR1 MGHRA, CDR2 YSYEKL. Trimming at V came to 4 bases and at J to 10 bases, leaving 6 bases not matched to a gene. CDR3 sequence (DNA): TGCGCCAGCAGCCCCGGACTAGGGGACCAGTACTTC. It yields the protein CASSPGLGDQYF.

This sequence joins TRBV27 and TRBJ1-2; 7 nucleotides line up with TRBD1. CDR1 is MNHEY and CDR2 is SMNVEV in the germline V gene (reference sequence). This CDR3 has 19 amino acids. V trimming: 0 bases; J trimming: 2 bases; junction bases outside the gene matches: 15. CDR3 coding DNA: TGTGCCAGCAGTTTATCGATTCCCCCGACAGGGCTTAACAACTATGGCTACACCTTC. Translation: CASSLSIPPTGLNNYGYTF.

This sequence joins TRBV7-7 and TRBJ2-7; 8 bases line up with TRBD1. The ends lost 5 bases at V and 5 bases at J; junction bases unmatched: 8. Germline V gene lookup returns CDR1 SSHAT and CDR2 FNYEAQ (reference sequence). This CDR3 spans 14 amino acids. The CDR3 sequence: CASSPAGQGNEQYF. CDR3 bases: TGTGCCAGCAGCCCGGCCGGACAGGGTAACGAGCAGTACTTC.

The table lists this clone with a few counts. The rearrangement joins TRBV4-2 to TRBJ2-3; 10 bases align to TRBD2. CDR3 length equals 16 residues. V gave up 0 bases and J gave up 1 base; unmatched junction bases: 1. Germline-derived CDR1 and CDR2 are LGHNA and YNFKEQ. Here the CDR3 reads CASSQDLAGGTDTQYF. The CDR3 nucleotides are TGTGCCAGCAGCCAAGATCTAGCGGGGGGCACAGATACGCAGTATTTT.

This sequence joins TRBV13 and TRBJ1-5, with no clear D. The germline V gene encodes CDR1 PRHDT and CDR2 FYEKMQ (reference sequence). Trimming took 3 bases from V and 6 from J, leaving 6 bases between them. The CDR3 runs 12 residues. The CDR3 here is CASSFRGQPQHF. As DNA, the CDR3 is TGTGCCAGCAGCTTCCGGGGTCAGCCCCAGCATTTT.

The rearrangement uses TRBV9 and TRBJ1-6; 10 bases match TRBD1. Germline CDR1 SGDLS, CDR2 YYNGEE. CDR3 length: 15 residues. Trimming removed 3 bases from V and 10 bases from J; junction bases left unmatched: 7. The CDR3 loop is CASSAGGQGRSPLHF. DNA of the CDR3: TGTGCCAGCAGCGCGGGGGGACAGGGGAGATCACCCCTCCACTTT.

The sample holds a few counts of this clone. The V and J genes are TRBV5-3 and TRBJ2-7, with 8 bases lining up with TRBD1. TRBV5-3 is an open reading frame whose function is uncertain. The ends lost 1 base at V and 0 bases at J; junction bases unmatched: 0. The CDR3 has 14 amino acids. The chain's CDR3 is CARSLTGGSYEQYF. The CDR3 DNA is TGTGCCAGAAGCTTGACAGGGGGCTCCTACGAGCAGTACTTC.

The rearrangement joins TRBV15 to TRBJ2-1; 9 bases map to TRBD2. The CDR3 length is 15 residues. With V trimmed by 1 base and J by 4 bases, 2 bases remained unmatched. Germline V gene data show CDR1 as LNHNV and CDR2 as YYDKDF (reference sequence). The CDR3 region is CATSRVAGEYNEQFF. For the CDR3, the DNA is TGTGCCACCAGCAGAGTAGCGGGGGAGTACAATGAGCAGTTCTTC.

This sequence joins TRBV2 and TRBJ2-1, with D possibly TRBD1 on 6 matching bases. The germline V and J ends were trimmed by 6 bases and 0 bases, with 12 bases remaining between them. The germline V gene has CDR1 SNHLY and CDR2 FYNNEI. The length of the CDR3 is 15 residues. The CDR3 reads CASREDSSSYNEQFF. For the CDR3, the DNA is TGTGCCAGCAGAGAGGACAGTAGCTCCTACAATGAGCAGTTCTTC.

The chain is built from TRBV2 and TRBJ2-7, with D tentatively TRBD2 (5 bases). V dropped 8 bases and J dropped 2 bases, with 10 bases sitting between them. Germline V gene sequence: CDR1 SNHLY, CDR2 FYNNEI. CDR3 size: 12 residues. This CDR3 reads CASSGLAYEQYF. The CDR3 DNA reads TGTGCCAGCTCAGGACTTGCCTACGAGCAGTACTTC.

The rearrangement uses TRBV5-5 and TRBJ1-5; 7 nucleotides align to TRBD1. The CDR3 sequence is 14 residues long. CDR1 is SGHKS and CDR2 is YYEKEE in the germline V gene (reference sequence). With V trimmed by 4 bases and J by 6 bases, 7 bases remained unmatched. In DNA, the CDR3 is TGTGCCAGCAGCCCTACAGGGGTAGGTCAGCCCCAGCATTTT. Protein sequence: CASSPTGVGQPQHF.

This chain links TRBV6-1 with TRBJ2-1, with 8 bases matching TRBD2. The CDR3 runs to 15 residues. Trimming at V came to 2 bases and at J to 3 bases, leaving 3 bases not matched to a gene. Germline V gene data show CDR1 as MNHNS and CDR2 as SASEGT. CDR3 in amino acids: CASSERGGDYNEQFF. The CDR3 DNA is TGTGCCAGCAGTGAACGGGGGGGCGACTACAATGAGCAGTTCTTC.

J is TRBJ1-1 and V is TRBV7-9; D is undetermined. The germline CDR1 and CDR2 sequences are SEHNR and FQNEAQ (reference sequence). The CDR3 runs to 15 residues. Trimming removed 0 bases at V and 1 base at J, with 9 bases between. For the CDR3, the DNA is TGTGCCAGCAGCTTAGCGGGCAGATGGAACACTGAAGCTTTCTTT. Its translation is CASSLAGRWNTEAFF. Supplemented by reference TRBV7-9 and TRBJ1-1, the full variable domain reads DTGVSQNPRHKITKRGQNVTFRCDPISEHNRLYWYRQTLGQGPEFLTYFQNEAQLEKSRLLSDRFSAERPKGSFSTLEIQRTEQGDSAMYLCASSLAGRWNTEAFFGQGTRLTVV.

The chain recombines TRBV5-1 with TRBJ2-1; 7 nucleotides align to TRBD1. This CDR3 has 15 amino acids. J lost 6 bases, V lost 4 bases, and 10 bases had no gene match. Germline values: CDR1 SGHRS, CDR2 YFSETQ. CDR3 in amino acids: CASSIRTGGGNEQFF. DNA for the CDR3: TGCGCCAGCAGCATAAGGACAGGTGGCGGCAATGAGCAGTTCTTC.

The chain is built from TRBV9 and TRBJ1-2; 8 bases map to TRBD1. CDR1 is SGDLS, CDR2 YYNGEE, per germline. The CDR3 runs 15 residues. The trim removed 3 bases at V and 0 bases at J, leaving 4 bases unmatched. The CDR3 sequence is CASSAGQAANYGYTF. In DNA, the CDR3 is TGTGCCAGCAGCGCGGGACAGGCCGCTAACTATGGCTACACCTTC.

The chain uses TRBV30 and TRBJ2-7, with D tentatively TRBD2 (7 bases). Germline V gene lookup returns CDR1 GTSNPN and CDR2 SVGIG (reference sequence). Trimming cost V 2 bases and J 6 bases, with 11 bases left between them. CDR3 length: 12 amino acids. CDR3 sequence: CAWSRGGVEQYF. CDR3 DNA: TGTGCCTGGAGTAGGGGGGGGGTCGAGCAGTACTTC.

This chain uses TRBV27 with TRBJ2-3, with D hard to call. The CDR3 is 13 residues long. V was pared by 3 bases and J by 0 bases, with 4 bases between. Germline CDR1 is MNHEY and CDR2 is SMNVEV (reference sequence). DNA of the CDR3: TGTGCCAGCAGTTTTATCAGCACAGATACGCAGTATTTT. Translation gives CASSFISTDTQYF.

The chain joins TRBV9 to TRBJ2-6; possible D gene TRBD2, 5 bases. Deletions cut 0 bases from V and 0 bases from J, with 10 bases between. Germline assignment: CDR1 SGDLS and CDR2 YYNGEE. The CDR3 sequence is 17 residues long. In DNA, the CDR3 is TGTGCCAGCAGCGTAGTGGTAGGGAGCTCTGGGGCCAACGTCCTGACTTTC. The encoded protein is CASSVVVGSSGANVLTF.

The rearrangement joins TRBV7-8 to TRBJ2-5; the match to TRBD2 covers 7 bases. The trim removed 4 bases at V and 0 bases at J, leaving 14 bases unmatched. The CDR3 loop spans 18 amino acids. CDR1 is SGHVS, CDR2 FQNEAQ, per germline. For the CDR3, the DNA is TGTGCCAGCAGCTCCGAGCGGGGAGGAACAGAATACCAAGAGACCCAGTACTTC. Its protein product is CASSSERGGTEYQETQYF.

The chain joins TRBV10-3 to TRBJ1-2, with unresolved D. This CDR3 has 12 residues. CDR1 is ENHRY, CDR2 SYGVKD, per germline. V dropped 8 bases and J dropped 5 bases, with 12 bases sitting between them. CDR3 DNA: TGTGCCATCTCGCCGACTACTTATGGCTACACCTTC. Residues: CAISPTTYGYTF.

The J gene is TRBJ2-7, the V gene TRBV2; D gene ambiguous. The CDR3 is 11 amino acids. The germline V gene encodes CDR1 SNHLY and CDR2 FYNNEI. V lost 8 bases to trimming and J lost 5 bases, with 10 bases between them. CDR3 amino acids: CASARSDEQYF. DNA for the CDR3: TGTGCCAGCGCCCGGAGCGACGAGCAGTACTTC.

The chain recombines TRBV29-1 with TRBJ2-1; 12 bases are a match to TRBD2. This CDR3 has 15 residues. Germline V lookup: CDR1 SQVTM, CDR2 ANQGSEA. J gave up 5 bases and V 8 bases, and 10 bases lay outside the gene matches. The CDR3 sequence: CSSRPTSGSNNEQFF. CDR3 coding DNA: TGCAGCTCCCGCCCGACTAGCGGGAGTAACAATGAGCAGTTCTTC.

The rearrangement uses TRBV30 and TRBJ1-2, with a possible D match to TRBD1 (6 bases). CDR1 is GTSNPN, CDR2 SVGIG, per germline (reference sequence). CDR3 size: 16 residues. The V and J ends lost 1 base and 5 bases respectively, with 20 bases between them. CDR3 sequence: CAWSEITGMAYYGYTF. CDR3 nucleotide sequence: TGTGCCTGGAGTGAAATAACAGGGATGGCTTATTATGGCTACACCTTC.

This rearrangement joins TRBV12-5 to TRBJ2-2, with D tentatively TRBD1 (5 bases). This CDR3 is 14 amino acids long. Trimming left V 9 bases short and J 4 bases short, with 15 bases between. The germline V gene encodes CDR1 LGHNT and CDR2 FRNRAP. The CDR3 nucleotides are TGTGCTAGCAACAGGTTAGAAGGCACCGGGGAGCTGTTTTTT. This translates into CASNRLEGTGELFF.

The count of this clone is one. V is TRBV6-1 and J is TRBJ2-3, with D possibly TRBD1 on 6 matching bases. The CDR3 is 17 residues long. The germline gives CDR1 MNHNS, CDR2 SASEGT. Trimming shortened V by 4 bases and J by 2 bases, and 19 bases separated the two germline ends. The DNA for the CDR3 is TGTGCCAGCAGTGTTAACAGGGATGTGTGGTCCACAGATACGCAGTATTTT. Protein sequence: CASSVNRDVWSTDTQYF.